A single sample is the source of the 21 T cell receptor beta chains below, sequenced in a study of sequential checkpoint blockade in melanoma. The treatment: randomized to nivolumab then ipilimumab (arm A) or the reverse (arm B). Repertoires were generated with immunoSEQ multiplex PCR, while TCRdb's copy carries only in-frame clones and drops some. The sample holds roughly 5,000 clones; 35% to 40% are singletons and the top ten take 6.6%. Sample: tumor tissue (inferred from file names), taken from a patient given nivolumab and ipilimumab in sequence. The receptors stem from a human donor with melanoma.

There are a few counts of this clone. This chain joins TRBV11-3 and TRBJ2-5; D tentatively reads TRBD1 or TRBD2 (5 bases each). The germline CDR1 and CDR2 sequences are SGHNT and YENEEA. The CDR3 covers 15 residues. V dropped 7 bases and J dropped 5 bases, with 20 bases sitting between them. DNA for the CDR3: TGTGCCAGCACCCGTACGGGACCCTCAGGGGAGACCCAGTACTTC. Protein sequence: CASTRTGPSGETQYF.

The gene calls are TRBV6-8 and TRBJ2-1, with 15 bases matching TRBD2. The germline V gene has CDR1 MNHGY and CDR2 SAAAGT. V gave up 5 bases and J gave up 8 bases; unmatched junction bases: 7. CDR3 length: 16 amino acids. The CDR3 DNA is TGTGCCAGCAGTCAGGGGACTAGCGGGAGGATCTATGAGCAGTTCTTC. Encoded protein: CASSQGTSGRIYEQFF.

This clone occurred a few times. The chain has TRBV19 and TRBJ1-1, with D hard to call. V lost 1 base and J 5 bases, leaving 14 bases between the germline ends. This CDR3 has 15 amino acids. Germline CDR1 and CDR2: LNHDA and SQIVND (reference sequence). CDR3 amino acids: CASSIGYGRGTEAFF. In DNA form, the CDR3 reads TGTGCCAGTAGTATAGGTTATGGTCGAGGGACTGAAGCTTTCTTT.

A few counts support this clone. The chain is built from TRBV9 and TRBJ2-3; D is uncertain. The V and J ends lost 1 base and 3 bases respectively, with 9 bases between them. Per germline, CDR1 SGDLS and CDR2 YYNGEE. The CDR3 covers 14 residues. Here the CDR3 reads CASSVFTGTDTQYF. CDR3 DNA sequence: TGTGCCAGCAGCGTATTCACCGGAACAGATACGCAGTATTTT.

This clone has only a few counts. The CDR3 is CASRRDRVSYEQYF. The CDR3 bases are TGTGCCAGCAGAAGGGACAGAGTATCCTACGAGCAGTACTTC. This sequence joins TRBV28 and TRBJ2-7; 7 bases agree with TRBD1. Unmatched junction bases numbered 6, after V lost 6 bases and J lost 1 base. Germline assignment: CDR1 MDHEN and CDR2 SYDVKM. This CDR3 region has 14 residues.

The chain links TRBV6-8 to TRBJ2-1; no reliable D call. V lost 6 bases, J lost 7 bases, and 16 bases lay in between. Germline CDR1 MNHGY, CDR2 SAAAGT. The CDR3 is 14 amino acids. The CDR3 region is CASSDGSVRNEQFF. The CDR3 DNA reads TGTGCCAGCAGCGACGGGTCCGTTAGAAATGAGCAGTTCTTC.

This clone is categorized as medium-sized. This chain joins TRBV6-8 and TRBJ2-1; maybe TRBD1 (6 bases). Looked up from germline, CDR1 is MNHGY and CDR2 is SAAAGT. The CDR3 sequence is 14 residues long. Deletions cut 6 bases from V and 5 bases from J, with 14 bases between. In DNA form, the CDR3 reads TGTGCCAGCAGGGAATCCTACAGGGACAATGAGCAGTTCTTC. Its translation: CASRESYRDNEQFF.

The V and J genes are TRBV15 and TRBJ2-2, with TRBD2 matching 8 bases. V lost 3 bases and J lost 6; bases outside the gene matches: 6. Germline-derived CDR1 and CDR2 are LNHNV and YYDKDF (reference sequence). The CDR3 consists of 15 residues. The CDR3 region is CATSRPGGLAGELFF. CDR3 nucleotides: TGTGCCACCAGCAGGCCGGGAGGGCTTGCCGGGGAGCTGTTTTTT.

The V gene is TRBV11-3, the J gene TRBJ2-7; no clear D. Germline V gene lookup returns CDR1 SGHNT and CDR2 YENEEA. There are 15 residues in the CDR3. V lost 0 bases and J 3 bases, leaving 12 bases between the germline ends. Here the CDR3 reads CASSLDPYSLYEQYF. The DNA for the CDR3 is TGTGCCAGCAGCTTAGATCCGTATAGCCTCTACGAGCAGTACTTC.

This clone was detected only a few times. The rearrangement uses TRBV19 and TRBJ2-7; either TRBD1 or TRBD2 may fit D (5 bases each). V lost 4 bases and J 3 bases, leaving 19 bases between the germline ends. The CDR3 extends over 16 amino acids. Germline CDR1 reads LNHDA; CDR2 reads SQIVND (reference sequence). The DNA of the CDR3 is TGTGCCAGTAGTAGCCCCCAAGGCGCGAGGGGCTACGAGCAGTACTTC. Its translation: CASSSPQGARGYEQYF.

This clone was seen a few times. The chain has TRBV11-3 and TRBJ1-1, with D unclear. The CDR3 contains 14 residues. The germline CDR1 and CDR2 sequences are SGHNT and YENEEA. The V gene lost 2 bases and the J gene lost 5 bases, with 12 bases spanning the gap. The CDR3 nucleotides are TGTGCCAGCAGCTTACGTGGAGGTAGGACTGAAGCTTTCTTT. It specifies CASSLRGGRTEAFF.

This clone appeared a single time. The chain couples TRBV5-1 to TRBJ2-2, with TRBD2 identical over 8 bases. CDR1 SGHRS and CDR2 YFSETQ come from the germline V gene. The V segment lost 3 bases and the J segment 7 bases; nucleotides outside the gene matches: 17. CDR3 length: 18 residues. The CDR3 DNA sequence: TGCGCCAGCAGCTCCAATTTAGCGGGACCGCCGGGCGGCGGGGAGCTGTTTTTT. Amino acid sequence: CASSSNLAGPPGGGELFF.

This chain connects TRBV23-1 to TRBJ2-5; D is possibly TRBD2 (6 bases). TRBV23-1 carries the ORF label, with uncertain function. Between the trimmed V and J ends, which lost 0 bases and 5 bases, there was a span of 7 bases. The CDR3 is made up of 13 amino acids. DNA of the CDR3: TGCGCCAGCAGTCAATCAGGGAGGGAGACCCAGTACTTC. Amino acids: CASSQSGRETQYF.

CDR3 residues: CASSGWTAQETQYF. For the CDR3, the DNA is TGCGCCAGCAGCGGGTGGACAGCTCAAGAGACCCAGTACTTC. This chain connects TRBV5-1 to TRBJ2-5; perhaps TRBD1 as D (6 bases). The CDR3 loop spans 14 amino acids. CDR1 is SGHRS and CDR2 is YFSETQ in the germline V gene. V dropped 4 bases and J dropped 2 bases, with 12 bases sitting between them.

This clone was found once. The J gene is TRBJ1-2, the V gene TRBV19; tentative D call: TRBD1 (5 bases). This CDR3 has 15 residues. Per germline, CDR1 LNHDA and CDR2 SQIVND (reference sequence). The germline V and J ends were trimmed by 1 base and 7 bases, with 16 bases remaining between them. This CDR3 is CASSIVDPARGGYTF. CDR3 bases: TGTGCCAGTAGTATAGTGGACCCCGCTAGGGGTGGCTACACCTTC.

The chain combines TRBV10-2 with TRBJ1-2; no clear D. This CDR3 contains 13 residues. V was clipped by 2 bases and J by 4 bases, with 8 bases between them. From germline, CDR1 is WSHSY and CDR2 SAAADI. The CDR3 sequence is CASSEDHSYGYTF. In nucleotides, the CDR3 is TGCGCCAGCAGTGAGGATCACTCCTATGGCTACACCTTC.

The rearrangement uses TRBV28 and TRBJ1-5, with D possibly matching TRBD1 (5 bases). Trimming shortened V by 3 bases and J by 1 base, and 7 bases separated the two germline ends. Germline assignment: CDR1 MDHEN and CDR2 SYDVKM. CDR3 length equals 14 residues. The CDR3 sequence: CASSFWGSNQPQHF. CDR3 DNA: TGTGCCAGCAGTTTTTGGGGCAGCAATCAGCCCCAGCATTTT.

The chain carries TRBV14 and TRBJ2-1, with D perhaps matching TRBD2 (6 bases). The germline V gene encodes CDR1 SGHDN and CDR2 FVKESK. Trimming shortened V by 1 base and J by 3 bases, and 10 bases separated the two germline ends. This CDR3 is 15 amino acids long. Here the CDR3 reads CASSQVGRDYNEQFF. DNA for the CDR3: TGTGCCAGCAGCCAAGTAGGGCGGGACTACAATGAGCAGTTCTTC.

This clone occurred a few times. The rearrangement joins TRBV7-1 to TRBJ2-3, with TRBD2 matching over 8 bases. TRBV7-1 is noted as an ORF with a role that remains uncertain. CDR3 size: 15 residues. V was pared by 4 bases and J by 4 bases, with 7 bases of the junction left unmatched. As DNA, the CDR3 is TGTGCCAGCAGCTTAAGGCGGGAGGTCGCAGATACGCAGTATTTT. Amino acid sequence: CASSLRREVADTQYF.

This clone was found once. The DNA of the CDR3 is TGCGCCAGCAGCTTGGAGGGAAGCACCGGGGAGCTGTTTTTT. It encodes CASSLEGSTGELFF. V is TRBV5-1 and J is TRBJ2-2, with D unresolved. Per the germline V gene, CDR1 is SGHRS and CDR2 is YFSETQ. This CDR3 is 14 amino acids long. V lost 0 bases and J lost 4, with 7 bases in between.

The chain joins TRBV19 to TRBJ2-2; D is perhaps TRBD2 (6 bases). This CDR3 spans 16 amino acids. The V end lost 4 bases, the J end lost 0 bases, and 12 bases lay between the germline ends. Germline V lookup: CDR1 LNHDA, CDR2 SQIVND (reference sequence). CDR3: CASSSIRGSNTGELFF. CDR3 DNA sequence: TGTGCCAGTAGTAGCATCCGGGGGTCGAACACCGGGGAGCTGTTTTTT.